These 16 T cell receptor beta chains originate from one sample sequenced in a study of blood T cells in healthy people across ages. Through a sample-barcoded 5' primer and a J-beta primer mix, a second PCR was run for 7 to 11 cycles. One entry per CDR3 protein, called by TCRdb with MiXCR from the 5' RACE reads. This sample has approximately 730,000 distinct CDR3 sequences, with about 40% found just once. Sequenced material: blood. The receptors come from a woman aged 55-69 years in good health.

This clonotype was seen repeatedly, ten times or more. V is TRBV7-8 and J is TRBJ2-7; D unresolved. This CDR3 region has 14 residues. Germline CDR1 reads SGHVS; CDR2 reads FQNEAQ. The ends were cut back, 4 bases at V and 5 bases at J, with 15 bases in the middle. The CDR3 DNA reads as TGTGCCAGCAGCTCCAAATGGGGTGTGGACGAGCAGTACTTC. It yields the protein CASSSKWGVDEQYF. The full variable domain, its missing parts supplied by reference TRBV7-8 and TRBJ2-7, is GAGVSQSPRYKVAKRGQDVALRCDPISGHVSLFWYQQALGQGPEFLTYFQNEAQLDKSGLPSDRFFAERPEGSVSTLKIQRTQQEDSAVYLCASSSKWGVDEQYFGPGTRLTVT.

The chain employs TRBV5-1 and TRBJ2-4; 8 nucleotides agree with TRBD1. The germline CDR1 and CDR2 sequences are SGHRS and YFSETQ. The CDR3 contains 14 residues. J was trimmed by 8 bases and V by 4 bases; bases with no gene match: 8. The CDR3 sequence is CASSPGQESDIQYF. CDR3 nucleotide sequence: TGCGCCAGCAGCCCGGGACAGGAATCAGACATTCAGTACTTC.

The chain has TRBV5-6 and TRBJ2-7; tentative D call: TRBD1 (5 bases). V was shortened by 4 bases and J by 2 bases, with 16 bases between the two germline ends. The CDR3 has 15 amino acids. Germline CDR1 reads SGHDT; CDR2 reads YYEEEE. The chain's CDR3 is CASSPASGYAYEQYF. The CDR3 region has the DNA TGTGCCAGCAGCCCGGCCTCAGGGTATGCCTACGAGCAGTACTTC.

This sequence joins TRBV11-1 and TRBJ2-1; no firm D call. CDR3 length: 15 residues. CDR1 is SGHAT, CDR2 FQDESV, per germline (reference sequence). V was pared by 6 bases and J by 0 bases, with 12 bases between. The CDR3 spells CASRTDRSSYNEQFF. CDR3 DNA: TGTGCCAGCAGGACCGATAGGAGCTCCTACAATGAGCAGTTCTTC.

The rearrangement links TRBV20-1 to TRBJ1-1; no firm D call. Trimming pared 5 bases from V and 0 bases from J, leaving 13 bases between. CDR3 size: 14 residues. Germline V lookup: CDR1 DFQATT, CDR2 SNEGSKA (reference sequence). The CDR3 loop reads CSAPLGELNTEAFF. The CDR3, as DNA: TGCAGTGCTCCACTCGGGGAACTGAACACTGAAGCTTTCTTT.

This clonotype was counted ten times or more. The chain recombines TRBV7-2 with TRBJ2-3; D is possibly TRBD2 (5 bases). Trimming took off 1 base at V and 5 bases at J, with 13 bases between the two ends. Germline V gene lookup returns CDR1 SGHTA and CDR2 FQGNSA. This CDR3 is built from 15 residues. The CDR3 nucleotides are TGTGCCAGCAGCTTAGGTGGTAGCGCGAGAGATACGCAGTATTTT. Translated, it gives CASSLGGSARDTQYF.

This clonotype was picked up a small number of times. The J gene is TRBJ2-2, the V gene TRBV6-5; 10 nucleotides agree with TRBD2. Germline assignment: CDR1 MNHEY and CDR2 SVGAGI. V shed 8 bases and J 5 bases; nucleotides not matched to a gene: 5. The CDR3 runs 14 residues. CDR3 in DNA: TGTGCCAGCGAGCCTAGCGGGAGTACCGGGGAGCTGTTTTTT. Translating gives CASEPSGSTGELFF.

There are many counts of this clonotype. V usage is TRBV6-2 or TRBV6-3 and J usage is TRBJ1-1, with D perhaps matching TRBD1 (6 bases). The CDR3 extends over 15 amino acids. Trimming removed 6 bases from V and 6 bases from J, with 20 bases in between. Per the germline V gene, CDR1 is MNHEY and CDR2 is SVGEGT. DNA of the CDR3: TGTGCCAGCAGCCCTTTCGGTGGGGGGGCGGCTGAAGCTTTCTTT. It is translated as CASSPFGGGAAEAFF.

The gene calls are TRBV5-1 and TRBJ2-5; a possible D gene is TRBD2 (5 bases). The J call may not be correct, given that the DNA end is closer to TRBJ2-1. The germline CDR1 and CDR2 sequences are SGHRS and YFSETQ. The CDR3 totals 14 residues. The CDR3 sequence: CASRRGLGQETQFF. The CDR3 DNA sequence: TGCGCCAGCAGACGAGGACTTGGTCAAGAGACCCAGTTCTTC.

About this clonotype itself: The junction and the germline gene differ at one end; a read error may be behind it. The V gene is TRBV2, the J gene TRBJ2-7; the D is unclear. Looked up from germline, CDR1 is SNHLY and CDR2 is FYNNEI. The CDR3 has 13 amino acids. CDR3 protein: CTSSVGPTTEQYF. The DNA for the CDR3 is TGTACCAGCAGTGTGGGCCCTACGACCGAGCAGTACTTC.

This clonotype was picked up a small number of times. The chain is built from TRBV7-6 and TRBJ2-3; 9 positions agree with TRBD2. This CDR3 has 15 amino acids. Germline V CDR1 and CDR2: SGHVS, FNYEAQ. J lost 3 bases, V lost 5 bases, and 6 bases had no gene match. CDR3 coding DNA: TGTGCCAGCAGCCTATTTAGCGGGAGTACAGATACGCAGTATTTT. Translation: CASSLFSGSTDTQYF.

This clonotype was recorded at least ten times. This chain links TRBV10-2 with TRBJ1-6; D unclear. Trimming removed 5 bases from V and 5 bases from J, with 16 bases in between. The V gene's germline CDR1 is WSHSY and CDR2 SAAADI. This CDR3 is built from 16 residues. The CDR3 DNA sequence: TGCGCCAGCAGTCTCCTTCTGAAGGGTAATAATTCACCCCTCCACTTT. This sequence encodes CASSLLLKGNNSPLHF.

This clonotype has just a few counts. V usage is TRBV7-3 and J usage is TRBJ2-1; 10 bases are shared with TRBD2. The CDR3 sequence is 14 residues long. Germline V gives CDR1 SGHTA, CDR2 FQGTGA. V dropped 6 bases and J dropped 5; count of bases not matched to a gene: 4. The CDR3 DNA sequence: TGTGCCAGCAGGCTTAGCGGGGGGCACAATGAGCAGTTCTTC. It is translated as CASRLSGGHNEQFF.

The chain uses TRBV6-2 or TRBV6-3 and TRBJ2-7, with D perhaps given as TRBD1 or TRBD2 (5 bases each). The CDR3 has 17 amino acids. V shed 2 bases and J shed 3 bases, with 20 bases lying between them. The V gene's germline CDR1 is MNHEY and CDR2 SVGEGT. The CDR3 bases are TGTGCCAGCAGTTACCACATGTCGGGACGAAAAATCTACGAGCAGTACTTC. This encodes CASSYHMSGRKIYEQYF.

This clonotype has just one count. As DNA, the CDR3 is TGCGCCAGCAGCCAAGCCTTAGCGGGAGGGCCCAGGAATGAGCAGTACTTC. It yields the protein CASSQALAGGPRNEQYF. V is TRBV4-3 and J is TRBJ2-5; 11 nucleotides match TRBD2. The CDR3 runs to 17 residues. V lost 1 base and J lost 11; bases outside the gene matches: 15. Germline V gene lookup returns CDR1 LGHNA and CDR2 YSLEER.

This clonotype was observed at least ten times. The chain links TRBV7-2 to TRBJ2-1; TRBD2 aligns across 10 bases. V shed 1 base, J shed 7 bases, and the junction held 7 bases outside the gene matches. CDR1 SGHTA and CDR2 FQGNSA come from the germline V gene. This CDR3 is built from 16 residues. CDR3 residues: CASSLVASGSGNEQFF. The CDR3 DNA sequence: TGTGCCAGCAGCTTAGTGGCTAGCGGGAGTGGGAATGAGCAGTTCTTC.